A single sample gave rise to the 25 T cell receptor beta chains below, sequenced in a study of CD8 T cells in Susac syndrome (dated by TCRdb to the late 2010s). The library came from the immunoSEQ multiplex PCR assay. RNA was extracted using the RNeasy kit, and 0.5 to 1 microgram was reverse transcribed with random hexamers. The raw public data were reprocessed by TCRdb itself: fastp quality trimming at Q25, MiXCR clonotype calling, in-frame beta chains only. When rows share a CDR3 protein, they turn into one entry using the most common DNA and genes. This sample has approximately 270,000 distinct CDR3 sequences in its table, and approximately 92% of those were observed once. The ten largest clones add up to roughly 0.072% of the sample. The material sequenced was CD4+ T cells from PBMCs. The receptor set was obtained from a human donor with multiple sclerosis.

CDR3 coding DNA: TGTGCCACCTCGGAAGCGGGTGTCACCGGGGAGCTGTTTTTT. Protein product: CATSEAGVTGELFF. The rearrangement links TRBV10-3 to TRBJ2-2, with a weak D call TRBD2 (6 bases). Germline values: CDR1 ENHRY, CDR2 SYGVKD. V lost 10 bases and J 4 bases, leaving 16 bases between the germline ends. This CDR3 region has 14 residues.

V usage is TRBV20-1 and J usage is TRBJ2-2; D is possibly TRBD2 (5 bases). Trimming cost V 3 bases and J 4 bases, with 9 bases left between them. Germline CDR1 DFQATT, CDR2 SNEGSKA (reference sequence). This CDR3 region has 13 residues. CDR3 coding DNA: TGCAGTGCTAGGCGGGTGCCCACCGGGGAGCTGTTTTTT. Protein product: CSARRVPTGELFF.

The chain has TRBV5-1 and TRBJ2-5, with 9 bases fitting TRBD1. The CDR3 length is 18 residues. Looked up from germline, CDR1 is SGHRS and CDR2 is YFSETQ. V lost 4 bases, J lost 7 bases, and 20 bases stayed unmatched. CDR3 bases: TGCGCCAGCAGCCCTGGGGCAACTGGACAGGGGTCCCCGAGGACCCAGTACTTC. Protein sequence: CASSPGATGQGSPRTQYF.

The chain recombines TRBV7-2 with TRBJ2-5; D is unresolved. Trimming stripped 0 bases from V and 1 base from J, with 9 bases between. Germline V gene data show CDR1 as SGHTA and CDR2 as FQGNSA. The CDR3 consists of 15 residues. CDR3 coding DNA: TGTGCCAGCAGCTTAGCGCTTAGGTTCCAAGAGACCCAGTACTTC. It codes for CASSLALRFQETQYF.

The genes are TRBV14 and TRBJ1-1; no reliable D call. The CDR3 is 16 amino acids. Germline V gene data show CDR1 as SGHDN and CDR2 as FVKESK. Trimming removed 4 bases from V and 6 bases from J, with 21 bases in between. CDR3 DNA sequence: TGTGCCAGCAGCCGAATGCGTGGATGGGGAGGCGCTGAAGCTTTCTTT. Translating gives CASSRMRGWGGAEAFF.

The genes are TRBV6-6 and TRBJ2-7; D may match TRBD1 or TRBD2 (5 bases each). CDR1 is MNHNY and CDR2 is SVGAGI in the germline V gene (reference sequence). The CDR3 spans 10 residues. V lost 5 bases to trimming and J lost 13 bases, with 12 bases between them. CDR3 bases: TGTGCCAGCAGTCACCGGGACGTATACTTC. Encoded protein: CASSHRDVYF.

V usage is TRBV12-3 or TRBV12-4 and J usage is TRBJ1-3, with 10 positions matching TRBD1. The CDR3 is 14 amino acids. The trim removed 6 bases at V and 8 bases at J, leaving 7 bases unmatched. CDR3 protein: CASSWTGGADTIYF. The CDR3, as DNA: TGTGCCAGCAGCTGGACAGGGGGAGCGGACACCATATATTTT.

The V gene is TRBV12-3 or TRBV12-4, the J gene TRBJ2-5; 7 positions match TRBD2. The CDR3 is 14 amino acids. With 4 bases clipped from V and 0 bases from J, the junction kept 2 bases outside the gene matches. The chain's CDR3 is CASSSTSDQETQYF. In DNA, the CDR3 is TGTGCCAGCAGTTCCACTAGCGACCAAGAGACCCAGTACTTC.

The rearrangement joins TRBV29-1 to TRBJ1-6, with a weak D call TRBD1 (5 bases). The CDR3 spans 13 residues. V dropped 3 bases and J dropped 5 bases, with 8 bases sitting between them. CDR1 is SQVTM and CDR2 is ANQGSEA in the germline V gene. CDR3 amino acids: CSVDLGDNSPLHF. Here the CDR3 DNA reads TGCAGCGTTGATCTAGGGGATAATTCACCCCTCCACTTT. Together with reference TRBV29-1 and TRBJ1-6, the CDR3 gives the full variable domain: SAVISQKPSRDICQRGTSLTIQCQVDSQVTMMFWYRQQPGQSLTLIATANQGSEATYESGFVIDKFPISRPNLTFSTLTVSNMSPEDSSIYLCSVDLGDNSPLHFGNGTRLTVT.

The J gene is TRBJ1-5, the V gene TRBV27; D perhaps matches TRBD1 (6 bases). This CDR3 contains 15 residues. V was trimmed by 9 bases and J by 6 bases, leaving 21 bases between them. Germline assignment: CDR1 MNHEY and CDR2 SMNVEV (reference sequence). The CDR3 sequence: CASLSGTAGAQPQHF. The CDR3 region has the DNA TGTGCCAGTTTATCAGGGACGGCAGGGGCTCAGCCCCAGCATTTT.

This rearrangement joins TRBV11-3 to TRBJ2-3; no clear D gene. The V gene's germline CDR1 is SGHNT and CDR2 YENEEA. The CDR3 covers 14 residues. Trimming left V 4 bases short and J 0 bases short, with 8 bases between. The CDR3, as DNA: TGTGCCAGCAGCTCCCAGACTAGCACAGATACGCAGTATTTT. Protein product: CASSSQTSTDTQYF.

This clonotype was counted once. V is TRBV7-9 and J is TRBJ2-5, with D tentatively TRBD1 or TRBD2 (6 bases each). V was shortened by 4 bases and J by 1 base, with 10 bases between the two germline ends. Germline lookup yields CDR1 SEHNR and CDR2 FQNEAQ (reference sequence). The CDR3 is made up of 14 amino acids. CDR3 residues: CASSYGGSQETQYF. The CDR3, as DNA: TGTGCCAGCAGCTACGGGGGCTCCCAAGAGACCCAGTACTTC.

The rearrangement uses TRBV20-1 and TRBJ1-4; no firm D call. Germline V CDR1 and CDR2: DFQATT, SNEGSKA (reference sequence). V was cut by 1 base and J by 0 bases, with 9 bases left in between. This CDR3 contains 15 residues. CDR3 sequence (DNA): TGCAGTGCTAGAGGGTTCCCGTCAACTAATGAAAAACTGTTTTTT. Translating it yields CSARGFPSTNEKLFF.

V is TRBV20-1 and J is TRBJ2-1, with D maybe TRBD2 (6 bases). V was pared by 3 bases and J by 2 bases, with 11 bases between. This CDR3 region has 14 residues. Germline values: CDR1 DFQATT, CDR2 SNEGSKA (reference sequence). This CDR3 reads CSARKRATYNEQFF. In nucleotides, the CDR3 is TGCAGTGCTAGGAAGCGGGCAACCTACAATGAGCAGTTCTTC.

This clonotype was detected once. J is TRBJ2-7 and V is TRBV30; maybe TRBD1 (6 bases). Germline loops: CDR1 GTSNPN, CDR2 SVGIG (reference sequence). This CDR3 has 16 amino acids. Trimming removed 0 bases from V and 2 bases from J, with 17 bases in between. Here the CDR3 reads CAWSVKGRTAPYEQYV. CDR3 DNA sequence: TGTGCCTGGAGTGTTAAAGGCCGGACAGCCCCCTACGAGCAGTACGTC.

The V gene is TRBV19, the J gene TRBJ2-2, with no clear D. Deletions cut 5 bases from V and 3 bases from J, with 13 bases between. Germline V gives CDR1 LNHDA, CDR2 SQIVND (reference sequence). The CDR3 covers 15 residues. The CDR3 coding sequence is TGTGCCAGTAGTCCCCGGGCTACCTACACCGGGGAGCTGTTTTTT. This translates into CASSPRATYTGELFF.

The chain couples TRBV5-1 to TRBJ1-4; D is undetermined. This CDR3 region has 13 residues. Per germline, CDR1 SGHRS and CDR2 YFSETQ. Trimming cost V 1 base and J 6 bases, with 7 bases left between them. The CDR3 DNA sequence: TGCGCCAGCAGCTTGAACGGGGATGAAAAACTGTTTTTT. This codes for CASSLNGDEKLFF.

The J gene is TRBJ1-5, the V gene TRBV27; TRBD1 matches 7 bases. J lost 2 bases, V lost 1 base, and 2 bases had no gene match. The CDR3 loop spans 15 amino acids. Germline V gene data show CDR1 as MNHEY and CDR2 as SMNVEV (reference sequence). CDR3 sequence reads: CASSLYGQGNQPQHF. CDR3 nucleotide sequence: TGTGCCAGCAGTTTATATGGACAGGGCAATCAGCCCCAGCATTTT.

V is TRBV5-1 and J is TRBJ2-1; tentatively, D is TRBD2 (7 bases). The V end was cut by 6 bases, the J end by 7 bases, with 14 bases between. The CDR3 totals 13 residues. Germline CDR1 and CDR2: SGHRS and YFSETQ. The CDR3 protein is CASNEGGGNEQFF. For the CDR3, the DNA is TGCGCCAGCAATGAGGGGGGAGGGAATGAGCAGTTCTTC. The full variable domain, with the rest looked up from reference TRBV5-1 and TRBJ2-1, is KAGVTQTPRYLIKTRGQQVTLSCSPISGHRSVSWYQQTPGQGLQFLFEYFSETQRNKGNFPGRFSGRQFSNSRSEMNVSTLELGDSALYLCASNEGGGNEQFFGPGTRLTVL.

CDR3 region: CSVGTGVPNTEAFF. The CDR3 nucleotides read TGCAGTGTAGGGACAGGGGTCCCGAACACTGAAGCTTTCTTT. The rearrangement uses TRBV20-1 and TRBJ1-1, with 10 bases that match TRBD1. The CDR3 extends over 14 amino acids. CDR1 is DFQATT and CDR2 is SNEGSKA in the germline V gene (reference sequence). After removal of 7 bases from V and 1 base from J, the junction contained 6 bases not matched to a gene.

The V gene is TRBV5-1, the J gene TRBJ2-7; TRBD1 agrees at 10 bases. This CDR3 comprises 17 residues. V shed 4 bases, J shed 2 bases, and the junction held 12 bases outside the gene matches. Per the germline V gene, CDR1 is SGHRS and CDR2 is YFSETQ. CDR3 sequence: CASSPGQGNVPAYEQYF. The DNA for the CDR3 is TGCGCCAGCAGCCCGGGACAGGGGAACGTACCGGCCTACGAGCAGTACTTC.

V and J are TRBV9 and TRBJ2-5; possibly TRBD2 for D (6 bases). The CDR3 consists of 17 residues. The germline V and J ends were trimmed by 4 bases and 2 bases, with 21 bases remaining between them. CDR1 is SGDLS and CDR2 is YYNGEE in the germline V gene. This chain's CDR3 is CASSRLMTGVGQETQYF. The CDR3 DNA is TGTGCCAGCAGCCGTCTGATGACGGGGGTCGGACAAGAGACCCAGTACTTC.

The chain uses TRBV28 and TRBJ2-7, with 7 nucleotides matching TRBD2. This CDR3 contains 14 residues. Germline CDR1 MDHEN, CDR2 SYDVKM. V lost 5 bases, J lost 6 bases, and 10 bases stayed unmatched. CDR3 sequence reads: CASSPRGSLREQYF. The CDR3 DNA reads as TGTGCCAGCAGTCCGCGCGGGAGCCTCCGCGAGCAGTACTTC.

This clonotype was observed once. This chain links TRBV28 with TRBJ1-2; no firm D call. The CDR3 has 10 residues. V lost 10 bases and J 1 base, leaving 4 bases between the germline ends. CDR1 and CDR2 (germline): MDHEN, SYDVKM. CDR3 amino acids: CATYNYGYTF. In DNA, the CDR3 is TGTGCCACCTATAACTATGGCTACACCTTC.

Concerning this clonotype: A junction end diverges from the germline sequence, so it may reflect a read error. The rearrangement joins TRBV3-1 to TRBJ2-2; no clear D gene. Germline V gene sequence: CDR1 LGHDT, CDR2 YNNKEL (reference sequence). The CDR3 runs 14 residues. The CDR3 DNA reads TGTGCCGGCAGCCCGCAACCCAACACCGGGGAGCTGTTTTTT. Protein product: CAGSPQPNTGELFF.